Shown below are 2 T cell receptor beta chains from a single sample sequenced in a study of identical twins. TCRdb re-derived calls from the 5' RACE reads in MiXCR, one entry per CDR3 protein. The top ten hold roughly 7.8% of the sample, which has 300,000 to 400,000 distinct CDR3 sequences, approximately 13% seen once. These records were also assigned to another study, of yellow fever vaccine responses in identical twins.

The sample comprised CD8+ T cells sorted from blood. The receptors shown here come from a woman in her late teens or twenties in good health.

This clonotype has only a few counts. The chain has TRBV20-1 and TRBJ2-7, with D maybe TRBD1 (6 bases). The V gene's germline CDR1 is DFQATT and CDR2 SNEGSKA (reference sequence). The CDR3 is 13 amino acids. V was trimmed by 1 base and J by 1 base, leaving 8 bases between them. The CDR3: CSARGDISYEQYF. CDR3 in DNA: TGCAGTGCTAGAGGGGACATTTCCTACGAGCAGTACTTC.

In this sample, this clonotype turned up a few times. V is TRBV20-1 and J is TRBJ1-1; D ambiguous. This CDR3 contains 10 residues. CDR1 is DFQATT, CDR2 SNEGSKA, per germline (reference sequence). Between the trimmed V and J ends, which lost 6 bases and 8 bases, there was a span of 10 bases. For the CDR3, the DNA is TGCAGTGCGCTACAGCTCGAAGCTTTCTTT. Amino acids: CSALQLEAFF.